These 12 T cell receptor beta chains were all obtained from the same sample, sequenced in a study of blood T cell repertoires in COVID-19. This table comes from immunoSEQ multiplex PCR, and its TCRdb copy is limited to in-frame clones, with some not included. Of about 42,000 clones in the sample, about 89% were seen once. Sequenced: peripheral blood. The receptors stem from a human donor in a cohort sampled during active COVID-19.

V usage is TRBV19 and J usage is TRBJ2-1; TRBD1 matches at 12 bases. V lost 6 bases, J lost 0 bases, and 15 bases stayed unmatched. Germline CDR1 and CDR2: LNHDA and SQIVND (reference sequence). This CDR3 contains 20 residues. CDR3 DNA: TGTGCCAGTAGCAAAGGGACAGGGGGCGAGGCGCGTAGCTCCTACAATGAGCAGTTCTTC. Translating gives CASSKGTGGEARSSYNEQFF.

The chain recombines TRBV24-1 with TRBJ2-5; 7 positions match TRBD1. The V segment lost 0 bases and the J segment 5 bases; nucleotides outside the gene matches: 8. The germline V gene has CDR1 KGHDR and CDR2 SFDVKD. The CDR3 is made up of 16 amino acids. The CDR3: CATSDLRAGGVETQYF. The CDR3 DNA reads TGTGCCACCAGTGATTTGAGGGCAGGGGGAGTGGAGACCCAGTACTTC.

This chain joins TRBV5-1 and TRBJ2-3; TRBD2 agrees at 10 bases. Germline trimming cut 0 bases from V and 6 bases from J; bases unmatched to any gene: 4. This CDR3 spans 15 amino acids. Germline CDR1 reads SGHRS; CDR2 reads YFSETQ. The CDR3 is CASSLGAGGYDTQYF. CDR3 DNA: TGCGCCAGCAGCTTGGGAGCGGGGGGGTACGATACGCAGTATTTT.

The V gene is TRBV11-3, the J gene TRBJ2-2; maybe TRBD1 (5 bases). This CDR3 has 15 amino acids. V shed 3 bases and J shed 2 bases, with 10 bases lying between them. Germline lookup yields CDR1 SGHNT and CDR2 YENEEA. The CDR3 protein is CASSLQGTNTGELFF. Here the CDR3 DNA reads TGTGCCAGCAGCTTGCAGGGCACTAACACCGGGGAGCTGTTTTTT.

The chain carries TRBV9 and TRBJ2-1; 7 bases line up with TRBD1. There are 15 residues in the CDR3. CDR1 SGDLS and CDR2 YYNGEE come from the germline V gene. The V and J ends lost 4 bases and 3 bases, in that order; junction bases with no gene match: 7. Here the CDR3 DNA reads TGTGCCAGCAGCACAGGGACAGTACTCTACAATGAGCAGTTCTTC. It specifies CASSTGTVLYNEQFF.

The chain employs TRBV29-1 and TRBJ1-1; 7 bases are shared with TRBD1. Germline V gene lookup returns CDR1 SQVTM and CDR2 ANQGSEA. V trimming: 6 bases; J trimming: 0 bases; junction bases outside the gene matches: 7. The CDR3 spans 14 residues. Here the CDR3 reads CSVAGTALNTEAFF. The CDR3 DNA sequence: TGCAGCGTCGCTGGGACAGCCCTGAACACTGAAGCTTTCTTT.

The chain uses TRBV6-4 and TRBJ2-3, with 7 bases that match TRBD2. V shed 3 bases, J shed 4 bases, and the junction held 7 bases outside the gene matches. The CDR3 runs 15 residues. CDR1 is MRHNA and CDR2 is SNTAGT in the germline V gene. The CDR3 nucleotides are TGTGCCAGCAGTGAAGAGTGGGCGGGGGCAGATACGCAGTATTTT. Its translation: CASSEEWAGADTQYF.

The CDR3 sequence is CATSDGTSGSYNEQFF. CDR3 bases: TGTGCCACCAGTGACGGGACTAGCGGGTCCTACAATGAGCAGTTCTTC. The chain uses TRBV24-1 and TRBJ2-1, with 12 bases fitting TRBD2. Germline values: CDR1 KGHDR, CDR2 SFDVKD. V trimming: 4 bases; J trimming: 1 base; junction bases outside the gene matches: 1. The CDR3 runs 16 residues.

The chain employs TRBV11-2 and TRBJ2-5; 7 bases are shared with TRBD2. CDR3 size: 11 residues. With V trimmed by 6 bases and J by 7 bases, 2 bases remained unmatched. Germline loops: CDR1 SGHAT, CDR2 FQNNGV. As DNA, the CDR3 is TGTGCCAGCAGTGGGGGGGGGACCCAGTACTTC. Residues: CASSGGGTQYF.

This chain joins TRBV5-1 and TRBJ1-1, with D possibly being TRBD1 (5 bases). The CDR3 extends over 17 amino acids. The ends were cut back, 5 bases at V and 7 bases at J, with 27 bases in the middle. CDR1 and CDR2 from the germline V gene are SGHRS and YFSETQ. The CDR3 here is CASSPGRNPPIGGEAFF. The DNA for the CDR3 is TGCGCCAGCAGTCCTGGAAGGAACCCCCCGATCGGGGGTGAAGCTTTCTTT.

The chain links TRBV4-1 to TRBJ2-3, with D tentatively TRBD2 (6 bases). CDR3 length equals 17 residues. V dropped 2 bases and J dropped 4 bases, with 19 bases sitting between them. CDR1 is MGHRA and CDR2 is YSYEKL in the germline V gene. Here the CDR3 DNA reads TGCGCCAGCAGCCAACCCTTTGGGGACTTGAGGCCAGATACGCAGTATTTT. Translated, it gives CASSQPFGDLRPDTQYF.

The V call is TRBV27, the J call TRBJ1-2, with 10 nucleotides matching TRBD1. The CDR3 sequence is 19 residues long. V lost 10 bases, J lost 7 bases, and 27 bases stayed unmatched. Germline V gene sequence: CDR1 MNHEY, CDR2 SMNVEV (reference sequence). In DNA form, the CDR3 reads TGTGCCACCATTTCTTTACCGGGACAGGGGTTTGGGGGGGATTTTGGCTACACCTTC. Protein product: CATISLPGQGFGGDFGYTF.